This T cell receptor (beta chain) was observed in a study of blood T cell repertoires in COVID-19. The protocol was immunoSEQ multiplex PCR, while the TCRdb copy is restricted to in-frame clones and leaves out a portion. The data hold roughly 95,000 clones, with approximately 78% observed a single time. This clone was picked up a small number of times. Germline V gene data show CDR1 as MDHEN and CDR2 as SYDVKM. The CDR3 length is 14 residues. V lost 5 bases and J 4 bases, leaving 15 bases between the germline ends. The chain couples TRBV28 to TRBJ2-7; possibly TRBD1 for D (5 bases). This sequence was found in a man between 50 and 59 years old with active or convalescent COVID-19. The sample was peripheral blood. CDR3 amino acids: CASSIQGFGYEQYF. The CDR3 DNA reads TGTGCCAGCAGTATCCAGGGATTTGGGTACGAGCAGTACTTC. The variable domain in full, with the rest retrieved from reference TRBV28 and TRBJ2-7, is DVKVTQSSRYLVKRTGEKVFLECVQDMDHENMFWYRQDPGLGLRLIYFSYDVKMKEKGDIPEGYSVSREKKERFSLILESASTNQTSMYLCASSIQGFGYEQYFGPGTRLTVT.